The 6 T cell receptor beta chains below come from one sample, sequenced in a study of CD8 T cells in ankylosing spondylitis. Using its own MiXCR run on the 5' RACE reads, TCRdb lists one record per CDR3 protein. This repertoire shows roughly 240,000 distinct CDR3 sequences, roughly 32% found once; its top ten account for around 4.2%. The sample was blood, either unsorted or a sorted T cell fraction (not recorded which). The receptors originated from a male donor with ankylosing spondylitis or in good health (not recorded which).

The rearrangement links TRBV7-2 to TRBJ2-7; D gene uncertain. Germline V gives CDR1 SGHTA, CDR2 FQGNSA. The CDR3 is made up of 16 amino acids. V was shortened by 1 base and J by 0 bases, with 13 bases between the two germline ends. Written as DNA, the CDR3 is TGTGCCAGCAGCTTAGAAGCAGACCCCAGCTCCTACGAGCAGTACTTC. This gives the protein CASSLEADPSSYEQYF.

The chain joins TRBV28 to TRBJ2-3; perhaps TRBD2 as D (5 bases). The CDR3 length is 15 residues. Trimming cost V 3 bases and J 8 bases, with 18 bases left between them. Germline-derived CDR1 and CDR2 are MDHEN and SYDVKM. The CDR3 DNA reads TGTGCCAGCAGTTTTGGGAGTCCGGTCGATGCTACGCAGTATTTT. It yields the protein CASSFGSPVDATQYF.

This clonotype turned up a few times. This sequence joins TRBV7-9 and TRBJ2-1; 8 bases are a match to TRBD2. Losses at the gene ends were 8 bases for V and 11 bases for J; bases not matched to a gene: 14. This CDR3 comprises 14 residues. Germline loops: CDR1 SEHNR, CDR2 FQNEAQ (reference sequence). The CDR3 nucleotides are TGTGCCAGCCAGGGCAGCGGGGGAGCACACAAGCAGTTCTTC. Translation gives CASQGSGGAHKQFF.

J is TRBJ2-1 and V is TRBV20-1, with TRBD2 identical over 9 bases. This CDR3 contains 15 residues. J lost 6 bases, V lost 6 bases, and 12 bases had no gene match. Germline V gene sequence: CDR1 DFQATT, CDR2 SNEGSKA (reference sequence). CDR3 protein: CSANYRAGGRNEQFF. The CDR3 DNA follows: TGCAGTGCCAACTACCGGGCGGGGGGGCGCAATGAGCAGTTCTTC.

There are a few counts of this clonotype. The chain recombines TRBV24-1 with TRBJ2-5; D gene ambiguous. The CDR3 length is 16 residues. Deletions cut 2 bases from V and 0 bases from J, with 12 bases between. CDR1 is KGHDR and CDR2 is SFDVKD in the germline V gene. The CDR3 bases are TGTGCCACCAGTGATTGGAGCCGGAAAAACCAAGAGACCCAGTACTTC. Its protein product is CATSDWSRKNQETQYF.

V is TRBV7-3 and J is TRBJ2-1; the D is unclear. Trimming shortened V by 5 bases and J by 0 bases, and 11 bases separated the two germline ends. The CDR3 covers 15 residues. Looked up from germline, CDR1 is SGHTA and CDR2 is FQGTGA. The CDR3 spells CASSPRTVSYNEQFF. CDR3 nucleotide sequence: TGTGCCAGCAGCCCCCGGACGGTCTCCTACAATGAGCAGTTCTTC.